Shown below are 5 T cell receptor beta chains from a single sample sequenced in a study of early T cells in non-severe SARS-CoV-2 infection. Via MiXCR, TCRdb re-called the 5' RACE reads, giving one row per CDR3 protein. The sample holds about 94,000 distinct CDR3 sequences, less than 15% seen once. Sequencing was done on a sample of whole blood. These receptors were taken from an adult who was a healthcare worker with PCR-confirmed SARS-CoV-2 infection or an uninfected control (not recorded which).

This clonotype was recorded at least ten times. This chain links TRBV4-2 with TRBJ2-1, with D unclear. Trimming took 0 bases from V and 9 from J, leaving 9 bases between them. This CDR3 region has 13 residues. The V gene's germline CDR1 is LGHNA and CDR2 YNFKEQ. The DNA of the CDR3 is TGTGCCAGCAGCCAAGACCAGCACGGTGAGCAGTTCTTC. Protein product: CASSQDQHGEQFF.

J is TRBJ1-6 and V is TRBV15, with a weak D call TRBD1 (5 bases). CDR3 length: 15 residues. V was clipped by 3 bases and J by 11 bases, with 17 bases between them. Germline CDR1 is LNHNV and CDR2 is YYDKDF (reference sequence). CDR3 region: CATSRTAGSEAPLHF. The CDR3 DNA reads TGTGCCACCAGCAGGACAGCCGGCTCCGAAGCACCCCTCCACTTT.

This clonotype has at least ten counts. V gene TRBV2 combines with J gene TRBJ2-6, with D possibly TRBD2 on 5 matching bases. CDR1 and CDR2 (germline): SNHLY, FYNNEI. The V end lost 8 bases, the J end lost 2 bases, and 10 bases lay between the germline ends. CDR3 size: 14 residues. The CDR3 DNA reads TGTGCCAGCTGGTCGAGGGCTGGGGCCAACGTCCTGACTTTC. Protein: CASWSRAGANVLTF. The full variable domain, with the rest looked up from reference TRBV2 and TRBJ2-6, is EPEVTQTPSHQVTQMGQEVILRCVPISNHLYFYWYRQILGQKVEFLVSFYNNEISEKSEIFDDQFSVERPDGSNFTLKIRSTKLEDSAMYFCASWSRAGANVLTFGAGSRLTVL.

This clonotype was picked up a small number of times. The chain joins TRBV6-2 or TRBV6-3 to TRBJ1-2; the D is unclear. The CDR3 consists of 12 residues. The germline V and J ends were trimmed by 0 bases and 6 bases, with 5 bases remaining between them. CDR1 is MNHEY, CDR2 SVGEGT, per germline. The CDR3 nucleotides read TGTGCCAGCAGTTACTCCCCTAATGGCTACACCTTC. It yields the protein CASSYSPNGYTF.

This clonotype came up a few times. The chain recombines TRBV7-2 with TRBJ2-7; the D gene is possibly TRBD1 (5 bases). Between the trimmed V and J ends, which lost 4 bases and 4 bases, there was a span of 11 bases. Per the germline V gene, CDR1 is SGHTA and CDR2 is FQGNSA. The CDR3 extends over 13 amino acids. The CDR3 coding sequence is TGTGCCAGCAGCTCGATCCAGGGTTACGAGCAGTACTTC. This sequence encodes CASSSIQGYEQYF.